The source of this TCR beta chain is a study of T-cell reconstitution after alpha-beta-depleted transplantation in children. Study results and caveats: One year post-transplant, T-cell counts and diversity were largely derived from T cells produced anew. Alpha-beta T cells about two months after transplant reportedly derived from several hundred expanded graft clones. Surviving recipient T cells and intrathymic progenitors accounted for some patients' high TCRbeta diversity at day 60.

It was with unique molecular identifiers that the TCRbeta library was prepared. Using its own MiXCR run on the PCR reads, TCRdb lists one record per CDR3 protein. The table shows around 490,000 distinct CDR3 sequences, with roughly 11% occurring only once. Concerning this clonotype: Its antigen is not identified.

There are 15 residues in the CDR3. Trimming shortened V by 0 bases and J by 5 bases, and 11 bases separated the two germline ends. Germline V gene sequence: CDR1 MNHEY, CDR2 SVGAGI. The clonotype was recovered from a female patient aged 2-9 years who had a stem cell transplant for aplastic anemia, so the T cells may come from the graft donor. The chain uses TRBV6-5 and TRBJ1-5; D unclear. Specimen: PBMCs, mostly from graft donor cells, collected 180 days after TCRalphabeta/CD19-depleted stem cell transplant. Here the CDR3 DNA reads TGTGCCAGCAGTTACTCAGGAGGCGACTATCAGCCCCAGCATTTT. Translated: CASSYSGGDYQPQHF.